The 8 T cell receptor beta chains given below trace back to one sample, sequenced in a study of siplizumab effects on memory and regulatory T cells. TCRdb's table, derived via immunoSEQ multiplex PCR, lists solely in-frame clones and lacks some. The repertoire includes about 110,000 clones, about 91% of them detected once, and approximately 0.73% sits in the top ten. Sequencing was carried out using Tregs sorted from blood. The source of these receptors is a human donor in good health.

The V and J genes are TRBV7-9 and TRBJ1-4; D gene ambiguous. Trimming shortened V by 7 bases and J by 8 bases, and 8 bases separated the two germline ends. The CDR3 contains 11 residues. The germline CDR1 and CDR2 sequences are SEHNR and FQNEAQ (reference sequence). The CDR3 DNA reads TGTGCCAGCACCGATCAGGAAAAACTGTTTTTT. Encoded protein: CASTDQEKLFF.

V gene TRBV6-1 combines with J gene TRBJ1-4; D gene uncertain. CDR3 length equals 13 residues. Trimming shortened V by 6 bases and J by 5 bases, and 10 bases separated the two germline ends. Germline loops: CDR1 MNHNS, CDR2 SASEGT. The CDR3 DNA sequence: TGTGCCAGCAGGATCACTGCGAATGAAAAACTGTTTTTT. As protein: CASRITANEKLFF.

This chain connects TRBV10-3 to TRBJ1-2, with D uncertain. V was shortened by 6 bases and J by 4 bases, with 12 bases between the two germline ends. In germline, CDR1 is ENHRY, CDR2 SYGVKD. The CDR3 extends over 13 amino acids. CDR3 coding DNA: TGTGCCATCAGACCCACCACTCCCTATGGCTACACCTTC. Translated: CAIRPTTPYGYTF.

In DNA form, the CDR3 reads TGTGCCAGCAGCTCGCTCGACAGGGGCTCCTACGAGCAGTACTTC. Translated: CASSSLDRGSYEQYF. The chain carries TRBV7-9 and TRBJ2-7, with 8 bases identical to TRBD1. Germline CDR1 SEHNR, CDR2 FQNEAQ (reference sequence). The J segment lost 0 bases and the V segment lost 4 bases, leaving 5 bases of the junction unmatched. This CDR3 comprises 15 residues.

This chain joins TRBV19 and TRBJ1-4; no clear D. This CDR3 has 15 residues. Per the germline V gene, CDR1 is LNHDA and CDR2 is SQIVND (reference sequence). Trimming took 3 bases from V and 0 from J, leaving 8 bases between them. In DNA, the CDR3 is TGTGCCAGTAGTATGGCGCAGGCAACTAATGAAAAACTGTTTTTT. Translation gives CASSMAQATNEKLFF.

The gene calls are TRBV6-1 and TRBJ1-2; D is unclear. The CDR3 loop spans 15 amino acids. Germline assignment: CDR1 MNHNS and CDR2 SASEGT. V lost 1 base to trimming and J lost 2 bases, with 11 bases between them. The CDR3 region is CASSEEWRQNYGYTF. CDR3 sequence (DNA): TGTGCCAGCAGTGAAGAGTGGCGGCAGAACTATGGCTACACCTTC.

The J gene is TRBJ2-5, the V gene TRBV18; no definite D call. Trimming stripped 0 bases from V and 0 bases from J, with 8 bases between. There are 15 residues in the CDR3. Germline V gene data show CDR1 as KGHSH and CDR2 as LQKENI. CDR3 amino acids: CASSPPLGNQETQYF. CDR3 in DNA: TGTGCCAGCTCACCACCGTTGGGAAACCAAGAGACCCAGTACTTC.

The J gene is TRBJ2-7, the V gene TRBV21-1. TRBV21-1 is described as a pseudogene. The CDR3 sequence is 18 residues long. The CDR3 region has the DNA TGTGCCAGCAGCATTAAAACTTTGAGCCGGGACGGCCCCTACGAGCAGTACTTC. Its translation: CASSIKTLSRDGPYEQYF.